A selection of T cell receptor beta chains follows, all from one sample in a study of cytomegalovirus exposure and HLA in healthy donors. The assay was immunoSEQ multiplex PCR, and TCRdb's table has in-frame clones only and misses some. The table records tens of thousands of clones, around 96% of them present only once. Material for sequencing was PBMCs. These receptors all stem from a man younger than 35 in good health and CMV-seronegative. CDR3s include the opening cysteine and the closing phenylalanine or tryptophan. D genes are given only for firm matches.

V	D	J	DNA	CDR3
TRBV9	NA	TRBJ2-6	TGTGCCAGCAGCGTAGTCCCCGGGTACGGGGCCAACGTCCTGACTTTC	CASSVVPGYGANVLTF
TRBV30	NA	TRBJ2-7	TGTGCCTCTCCCCCCCGAAGCGGTTACGAGCAGTACTTC	CASPPRSGYEQYF
TRBV5-5	NA	TRBJ1-1	TGTGCCAGCATTGGGAGCATGAACACTGAAGCTTTCTTT	CASIGSMNTEAFF
TRBV5-5	TRBD2	TRBJ2-1	TGTGCCAGCAACCCGTCACTAGCGGGAGGGGGTGGTGAGCAGTTCTTC	CASNPSLAGGGGEQFF
TRBV4-1	TRBD2	TRBJ2-3	TGCGCCAGCAGCCAAGGAGGGCGACCCGGGAGGGCCGTGGGCACAGATACGCAGTATTTT	CASSQGGRPGRAVGTDTQYF
TRBV6-1	NA	TRBJ2-3	TGTGCCAGCAGTAAAGGAGGACAGCCCTATTTT	CASSKGGQPYF
TRBV11-3	TRBD1	TRBJ2-2	TGTGCCAGCAGCCCCGGGACAGCGACCGGGGAGCTGTTTTTT	CASSPGTATGELFF
TRBV4-1	NA	TRBJ1-5	TGCGCCAGCAGCCTCCAGGACAATAGCAATCAGCCCCAGCATTTT	CASSLQDNSNQPQHF
TRBV7-2	NA	TRBJ2-5	TGTGCCAGCAACCCCCTAGGGGGAGGGTCCCAAGAGACCCAGTACTTC	CASNPLGGGSQETQYF
TRBV30	TRBD1	TRBJ2-1	TGTGCCTGCGCTGGGACAGGGATTGAGCAGTTCTTC	CACAGTGIEQFF
TRBV6-4	TRBD1	TRBJ2-3	TGTGCCAGCAGTGTCGACAGGGGGGAAGCAGATACGCAGTATTTT	CASSVDRGEADTQYF